The T cell receptor beta chain under discussion was sequenced for a study of blood T cell repertoires in COVID-19. V was trimmed by 1 base and J by 8 bases, leaving 14 bases between them. This CDR3 has 15 amino acids. CDR1 and CDR2 (germline): SGHAT, FQNNGV. Clones were sequenced by immunoSEQ multiplex PCR, and TCRdb holds only the in-frame ones, with some missing. The sample has fewer than 250,000 clones; approximately 90% are singletons. The clonotype originates from a woman in her 40s with acute or convalescent COVID-19. Sample: peripheral blood. This chain joins TRBV11-2 and TRBJ1-4, with D possibly matching TRBD1 (6 bases). The CDR3 region has the DNA TGTGCCAGCAGCTTAGGTGGACAGAGGGGGGAAAAACTGTTTTTT. Amino acid sequence: CASSLGGQRGEKLFF.